Listed below are T cell receptor beta chains from one sample, sequenced in a study of T cell repertoires in cytomegalovirus infection. TCRdb used MiXCR to reprocess the reads, holding one entry per CDR3 protein. The sample lists hundreds of thousands of distinct CDR3 sequences, roughly 20% occurring once. Source material: PBMCs. The receptors were gathered from a human donor in good health (CMV status not recorded). Some clones in this sample may be carry-over from other donors' samples. Each CDR3 is given with its conserved first and last residue. Fields, in order: J gene, V gene, clone size, D gene, CDR3 DNA, CDR3 protein. A D gene is named only where the DNA matches it firmly. Size is stated for part of the rows, as once, few or many counts, or as a class when the clone is expanded.

>TRBJ2-3|TRBV7-2|many|TRBD2
TGTGCCAGCAGACAAAGACTAGCGGTGCTCACAGATACGCAGTATTTT
CASRQRLAVLTDTQYF
>TRBJ2-3|TRBV6-2/TRBV6-3|NA|TRBD2
TGTGCCAGCGCCTGGGGCGGGAGTGCCCCAGATACGCAGTATTTT
CASAWGGSAPDTQYF
>TRBJ1-6|TRBV7-2|many|NA
TGTGCCAGCAGCTTAGACGCGGGGGATTCACCCCTCCACTTT
CASSLDAGDSPLHF
>TRBJ1-4|TRBV2|NA|NA
TGTGCCAGCAGTGAAGACTTAGGGTTCATTTCGCTCGTCGGAAAACTGTTTTTT
CASSEDLGFISLVGKLFF
>TRBJ1-6|TRBV20-1|NA|NA
TGCAGTGCACAGCGACAGGCAGTCTCACCCCTCCACTTT
CSAQRQAVSPLHF
>TRBJ1-3|TRBV7-9|many|NA
TGTGCCAGCAGAACAGCCTCTGGAAACACCATATATTTT
CASRTASGNTIYF
>TRBJ1-2|TRBV2|NA|NA
TGTGCCAGCAGTGAAGCTAGGGGTACGAACTATGGCTACACCTTC
CASSEARGTNYGYTF
>TRBJ2-7|TRBV7-2|NA|NA
TGTGCCAGCAGCTTTATGGGGCGAAGCGAGCAGTACTTC
CASSFMGRSEQYF
>TRBJ1-6|TRBV29-1|few|NA
TGCAGCGTTTCAAGGGGGATAAATTCACCCCTCCACTTT
CSVSRGINSPLHF
>TRBJ2-7|TRBV5-6|NA|NA
TGTGCCAGCAGCCGTGTGGGGGAGAGTAGTTACGAGCAGTACTTC
CASSRVGESSYEQYF
>TRBJ1-4|TRBV28|many|NA
TGTGCCAGCAGTTTGTCCGTCCGGGGATGGGGTGAAAAACTGTTTTTT
CASSLSVRGWGEKLFF
>TRBJ2-3|TRBV10-3|many|TRBD1
TGTGCCATCAGTGAGCGGGGACAGGGGGCTGGAGATACGCAGTATTTT
CAISERGQGAGDTQYF
>TRBJ1-1|TRBV5-1|few|NA
TGCGCCAGCAGCTTGTTAGAGGTGAACACTGAAGCTTTCTTT
CASSLLEVNTEAFF
>TRBJ1-1|TRBV6-5|many|NA
TGTGCCAGCAGCCGGACACCATATTTTGAAGCTTTCTTT
CASSRTPYFEAFF
>TRBJ2-3|TRBV11-2|few|TRBD1
TGTGCCAGCAGCCACCACCCGGGACAGGGTCTACCGCAGTATTTT
CASSHHPGQGLPQYF
>TRBJ2-3|TRBV5-1|NA|NA
TGCGCCAGCAGCCCATATCCGGGAGGCACAGATACGCAGTATTTT
CASSPYPGGTDTQYF
>TRBJ2-3|TRBV20-1|NA|TRBD1
TGCAGTGCTAGAGAGGGGACAGCCTCGGATACGCAGTATTTT
CSAREGTASDTQYF
>TRBJ2-3|TRBV12-3/TRBV12-4|NA|TRBD2
TGTGCCAGCGGGGGGACTAGCGGGGGCACAGATACGCAGTATTTT
CASGGTSGGTDTQYF
>TRBJ2-5|TRBV4-3|many|TRBD2
TGCGCCAGCAGCCCCAACGAGGCAGCGGGGCTTGGGGCCCAGTACTTC
CASSPNEAAGLGAQYF
>TRBJ2-1|TRBV6-1|NA|NA
TGTGCCAGCACCGAAGGTACAGGGCCCCACCATGAGCAGTTCTTC
CASTEGTGPHHEQFF
>TRBJ1-5|TRBV5-8|NA|NA
TGTGCCAGCAGCTCGGGGACGGGGAAGAGCAATCAGCCCCAGCATTTT
CASSSGTGKSNQPQHF
>TRBJ2-7|TRBV7-9|many|TRBD2
TGTGCCAGCGCTACGGGGGGAGTATCCGAGCAGTACTTC
CASATGGVSEQYF
>TRBJ2-5|TRBV6-1|many|TRBD2
TGTGCCAGCAGACTCCCGGGACTAGGAATAGAGACCCAGTACTTC
CASRLPGLGIETQYF
>TRBJ1-1|TRBV12-3/TRBV12-4|NA|NA
TGTGCCAGCAGCCTCCGGCCGGGGAGGTACACTGAAGCTTTCTTT
CASSLRPGRYTEAFF
>TRBJ1-1|TRBV20-1|few|NA
TGCAGTGCTAGAGAGTCAGCGAACACTGAAGCTTTCTTT
CSARESANTEAFF
>TRBJ2-7|TRBV5-1|NA|NA
TGCGCCAGCAGCTTAAGTACCGGCTACGAGCAGTACTTC
CASSLSTGYEQYF
>TRBJ2-2|TRBV7-2|few|TRBD2
TGTGCCAGCAGCTCACTAGCGGGAGGGCCCCCCGGGGAGCTGTTTTTT
CASSSLAGGPPGELFF
>TRBJ1-6|TRBV18|NA|NA
TGTGCCAGCTCACCTATGAGGGGAACCCTCCACTTT
CASSPMRGTLHF
>TRBJ1-1|TRBV18|NA|NA
TGTGCCAGCTCACCATTTAGGGAGGTGAACACTGAAGCTTTCTTT
CASSPFREVNTEAFF
>TRBJ2-2|TRBV12-3/TRBV12-4|few|TRBD2
TGTGCCAGCCACCCAACGGGGGGGGAGACCGGGGAGCTGTTTTTT
CASHPTGGETGELFF
>TRBJ2-5|TRBV18|NA|TRBD2
TGTGCCAGCTCACCACCAGGACTAGCGCGCGGAAAGACCCAGTACTTC
CASSPPGLARGKTQYF
>TRBJ1-3|TRBV7-8|many|NA
TGTGCCAGCAGCTTAGACTTTCCTGGAAACACCATATATTTT
CASSLDFPGNTIYF
>TRBJ2-1|TRBV20-1|NA|NA
TGCAGTGCTAGAGATCGAAGGCGGGCGGACAATGAGCAGTTCTTC
CSARDRRRADNEQFF
>TRBJ1-2|TRBV19|NA|NA
TGTGACAGTAGTATCCCCGGAGGCGGACAAGGGAAAAGGGGTAACTATGGCTACACCTTC
CDSSIPGGGQGKRGNYGYTF
>TRBJ2-7|TRBV27|few|TRBD2
TGTGCCAGCAGTTTAGCTACTAGCGGGAGCTCCTACGAGCAGTACTTC
CASSLATSGSSYEQYF
>TRBJ2-5|TRBV11-2|NA|NA
TGTGCCAGCATCCGGGGCAACCAAGAGACCCAGTACTTC
CASIRGNQETQYF
>TRBJ2-7|TRBV7-2|few|NA
TGTGCCAGCAGCTTAGCGTCTACAGGGAACTACGAGCAGTACTTC
CASSLASTGNYEQYF
>TRBJ2-3|TRBV3-1|few|TRBD2
TGTGCCAGCAGCCAAGGGACTAGCGGGGGGCGAGCAGATACGCAGTATTTT
CASSQGTSGGRADTQYF
>TRBJ2-3|TRBV5-1|NA|NA
TGCGCCAGCAGCCCTGGACAGCCCCCAGATACGCAGTATTTT
CASSPGQPPDTQYF
>TRBJ1-5|TRBV6-6|few|NA
TGTGCCAGCAGCTCAACAGGGTTCAAACAGCCCCAGCATTTT
CASSSTGFKQPQHF
>TRBJ2-1|TRBV10-3|NA|TRBD2
TGTGCCATCAATGGCCCCGGCACTAGCGGCACATACAATGAGCAGTTCTTC
CAINGPGTSGTYNEQFF
>TRBJ1-3|TRBV6-5|NA|NA
TGTGCCAGCAGTTACCGGATCGACGGACACTCTGGAAACACCATATATTTT
CASSYRIDGHSGNTIYF
>TRBJ2-7|TRBV20-1|few|NA
TGCAGTGCTAGAGATCACGTAAAGGGTTTGTACGAGCAGTACTTC
CSARDHVKGLYEQYF
>TRBJ2-5|TRBV10-3|NA|NA
TGTGCCATCAAGGAAGAAGAGACCCAGTACTTC
CAIKEEETQYF
>TRBJ2-7|TRBV7-2|few|NA
TGTGCCAGCAGCTTAGGGTCCGCAGGGAGCTACGAGCAGTACTTC
CASSLGSAGSYEQYF
>TRBJ2-7|TRBV2|few|NA
TGTGCCAGCACCTTCGAGAGCGTGGCCTACGAGCAGTACTTC
CASTFESVAYEQYF
>TRBJ2-7|TRBV30|many|NA
TGTGCCTGGAGTGTTGGGGAGCAGTACTTC
CAWSVGEQYF
>TRBJ2-1|TRBV7-9|many|TRBD2
TGTGCCAGCAGTGTGGTAGCGGGGGACAATGAGCAGTTCTTC
CASSVVAGDNEQFF